This is a list of T cell receptor beta chains from one sample in a study of T cell responses to AZD1222 COVID-19 vaccine. The protocol was immunoSEQ multiplex PCR, while the TCRdb copy is restricted to in-frame clones and leaves out a portion. The sample carries 95,000 to 100,000 clones, over 75% recorded once. Sequencing was performed on peripheral blood, taken on day 0 of AZD1222 vaccination. The receptors here all came from an adult in good health. Both conserved end residues are part of each CDR3. The D gene is left open where the match is weak. The size field is filled for only some rows; it gives once, few, many or a size class.

size	V	D	J	length	DNA	CDR3
NA	TRBV27	NA	TRBJ2-1	15	TGTGCCAGCAGCGGCCGAACCTCCCGCTACAATGAGCAGTTCTTC	CASSGRTSRYNEQFF
NA	TRBV6-1	TRBD2	TRBJ2-3	18	TGTGCCAGCAGTGAACTTGGGCTAGCGGGAAAATACACAGATACGCAGTATTTT	CASSELGLAGKYTDTQYF
NA	TRBV7-6	TRBD1	TRBJ1-1	15	TGTGCCAGCAGTTATACGACAGGGGGGAACACTGAAGCTTTCTTT	CASSYTTGGNTEAFF
NA	TRBV7-9	TRBD1	TRBJ1-1	16	TGTGCCAGCAGCTCCCCGTTAGGACAGGGTAGGACTGAAGCTTTCTTT	CASSSPLGQGRTEAFF
NA	TRBV9	NA	TRBJ2-1	13	TGTGCCAGCAGTGAATCAGAGCCGAATGAGCAGTTCTTC	CASSESEPNEQFF
NA	TRBV3-1/TRBV3-2	NA	TRBJ1-1	14	TGTGCCAGCAGCCTCGGGACTTTGTACACTGAAGCTTTCTTT	CASSLGTLYTEAFF
NA	TRBV11-2	NA	TRBJ2-7	16	TGTGCCAGCAGCCCAGCCAAGGGGCAAAGCTCCTACGAGCAGTACTTC	CASSPAKGQSSYEQYF
few	TRBV3-1/TRBV3-2	NA	TRBJ1-2	14	TGTGCCAGCAGCCAAGAATCAGGCCGCTATGGCTACACCTTC	CASSQESGRYGYTF
few	TRBV7-8	TRBD1	TRBJ1-2	15	TGTGCCAGCAGCTTTACCGGACAGGGCCATGCCGACTACACCTTC	CASSFTGQGHADYTF
NA	TRBV2	NA	TRBJ1-4	14	TGTGCCAGCAGCGCCAGGCCCGCTAATGAAAAACTGTTTTTT	CASSARPANEKLFF
NA	TRBV2	NA	TRBJ1-4	12	TGTGCCAGCAGAATAGACCGGGAACAACTGTTTTTT	CASRIDREQLFF
NA	TRBV6-5	NA	TRBJ1-6	10	TGTGCCAGATCAGGGAAAGCCCTCCACTTT	CARSGKALHF
NA	TRBV7-7	NA	TRBJ2-5	13	TGTGCCAGCAGCCGCGGACAGCAAGAGACCCAGTACTTC	CASSRGQQETQYF
NA	TRBV2	NA	TRBJ2-1	13	TGTGCCAGCAGTGCGGAACCCTGGGATGAGCAGTTCTTC	CASSAEPWDEQFF
NA	TRBV6-6	NA	TRBJ2-3	14	TGTGCCAGCAGTTACCCCTCGGACCCAGATACGCAGTATTTT	CASSYPSDPDTQYF
NA	TRBV6-4	NA	TRBJ1-2	13	TGTGCCAGCAGCCGAACGGGGAACTATGGCTACACCTTC	CASSRTGNYGYTF
NA	TRBV28	NA	TRBJ1-5	12	TGTGCCAGCGCGGGAGTCAATCAGCCCCAGCATTTT	CASAGVNQPQHF
NA	TRBV20-1	NA	TRBJ1-1	15	TGCAGTGCTAGTCTCCCGACAGTCGGGAACACTGAAGCTTTCTTT	CSASLPTVGNTEAFF
NA	TRBV25-1	TRBD2	TRBJ2-2	16	TGTGCCAGCAGTGGGTTAGCGGGGGAGAACACCGGGGAGCTGTTTTTT	CASSGLAGENTGELFF
NA	TRBV14	NA	TRBJ1-4	14	TGTGCCAGCAGCCCGTGGGGGGGGAATGAAAAACTGTTTTTT	CASSPWGGNEKLFF
NA	TRBV11-2	NA	TRBJ1-6	16	TGTGCCAGCAGCTTAGATAACGGGATTGGGCATCCACCCCTCCACTTT	CASSLDNGIGHPPLHF
NA	TRBV28	NA	TRBJ1-1	16	TGTGCCAGCAGTAATTTTGCAAGGGTGGACGCGGCTGAAGCTTTCTTT	CASSNFARVDAAEAFF
NA	TRBV3-1/TRBV3-2	NA	TRBJ1-1	15	TGTGCCAGCAGCCAAGGACAGCTACTCCAGAAGAGGGCTTTCTTT	CASSQGQLLQKRAFF
NA	TRBV5-1	NA	TRBJ2-2	14	TGCGCCAGCAGCCTCGACAGATCCACCGGGGAGCTGTTTTTT	CASSLDRSTGELFF